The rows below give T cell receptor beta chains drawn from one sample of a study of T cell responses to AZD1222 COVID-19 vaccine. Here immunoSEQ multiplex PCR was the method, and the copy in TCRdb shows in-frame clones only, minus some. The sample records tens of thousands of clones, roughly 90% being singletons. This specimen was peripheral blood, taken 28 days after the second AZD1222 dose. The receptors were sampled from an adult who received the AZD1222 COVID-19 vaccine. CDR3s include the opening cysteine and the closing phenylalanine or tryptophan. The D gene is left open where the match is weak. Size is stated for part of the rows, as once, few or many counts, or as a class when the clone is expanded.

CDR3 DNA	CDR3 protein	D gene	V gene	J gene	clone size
TGTGCCAGCAGCTTAACGGCAGGGGGCTCACCCCTCCACTTT	CASSLTAGGSPLHF	TRBD1	TRBV7-3	TRBJ1-6	NA
TGCAGCGTTGAAAAAGTCGAAGGGGGTGAGCAGTTCTTC	CSVEKVEGGEQFF	NA	TRBV29-1	TRBJ2-1	NA
TGTGCCAGCAGCTTAGCCAGTATGAACACTGAAGCTTTCTTT	CASSLASMNTEAFF	NA	TRBV7-2	TRBJ1-1	NA
TGTGTCAGAAGCTGGGCAGAAGGGGTTTTGGAAGACCGGGGAAACACCATATATTTT	CVRSWAEGVLEDRGNTIYF	NA	TRBV7-5	TRBJ1-3	once
TGTGCCAGCAGAGACCTTAAGGGTTCCAGCGGTGAGCAGTTCTTC	CASRDLKGSSGEQFF	NA	TRBV6-5	TRBJ2-1	few
TGTGCCAGCTCACCAAGCGGGAGAGGCACCGGGGAGCTGTTTTTT	CASSPSGRGTGELFF	TRBD2	TRBV18	TRBJ2-2	NA
TGTGCCAGCAGTGACTCGGCATTATTCCAGCCCCAGCATTTT	CASSDSALFQPQHF	NA	TRBV6-4	TRBJ1-5	NA
TGTGCCAGCAGTCCCCGACCAACCTACGAGCAGTACTTC	CASSPRPTYEQYF	NA	TRBV28	TRBJ2-7	NA
TGTGCCAGCAGCTTATGGGCGGGCAGCCAGGCCAAAAACATTCAGTACTTC	CASSLWAGSQAKNIQYF	NA	TRBV5-6	TRBJ2-4	NA
TGCGCCAGCAGCCCGGGACTAACTACCTACGAGCAGTACTTC	CASSPGLTTYEQYF	TRBD2	TRBV4-1	TRBJ2-7	NA
TGTGCCAGCAGTGAAGCGGGGGCGGGCTCCGGGGAGCTGTTTTTT	CASSEAGAGSGELFF	NA	TRBV2	TRBJ2-2	NA
TGTGCCAGCAGCGTAGGGCTCCCCAGGGCCCCCTACGAGCAGTACTTC	CASSVGLPRAPYEQYF	NA	TRBV9	TRBJ2-7	NA
TGCGCCAGCAGCCAGCAGGACAGGGGGACCGAGCAGTACTTC	CASSQQDRGTEQYF	TRBD1	TRBV4-3	TRBJ2-7	NA
TGTGCCAGCAGTGATCGAGGTTCCTCTAACTATGGCTACACCTTC	CASSDRGSSNYGYTF	NA	TRBV6-2/TRBV6-3	TRBJ1-2	NA
TGTGCCAGTAGTATAGGACAGGGCGAAAAAACAGATACGCAGTATTTT	CASSIGQGEKTDTQYF	TRBD1	TRBV19	TRBJ2-3	NA
TGTGCCAGCAGTTACCCACTAGCGGGTCCCGCCGAGCAGTACTTC	CASSYPLAGPAEQYF	TRBD2	TRBV6-2/TRBV6-3	TRBJ2-7	NA